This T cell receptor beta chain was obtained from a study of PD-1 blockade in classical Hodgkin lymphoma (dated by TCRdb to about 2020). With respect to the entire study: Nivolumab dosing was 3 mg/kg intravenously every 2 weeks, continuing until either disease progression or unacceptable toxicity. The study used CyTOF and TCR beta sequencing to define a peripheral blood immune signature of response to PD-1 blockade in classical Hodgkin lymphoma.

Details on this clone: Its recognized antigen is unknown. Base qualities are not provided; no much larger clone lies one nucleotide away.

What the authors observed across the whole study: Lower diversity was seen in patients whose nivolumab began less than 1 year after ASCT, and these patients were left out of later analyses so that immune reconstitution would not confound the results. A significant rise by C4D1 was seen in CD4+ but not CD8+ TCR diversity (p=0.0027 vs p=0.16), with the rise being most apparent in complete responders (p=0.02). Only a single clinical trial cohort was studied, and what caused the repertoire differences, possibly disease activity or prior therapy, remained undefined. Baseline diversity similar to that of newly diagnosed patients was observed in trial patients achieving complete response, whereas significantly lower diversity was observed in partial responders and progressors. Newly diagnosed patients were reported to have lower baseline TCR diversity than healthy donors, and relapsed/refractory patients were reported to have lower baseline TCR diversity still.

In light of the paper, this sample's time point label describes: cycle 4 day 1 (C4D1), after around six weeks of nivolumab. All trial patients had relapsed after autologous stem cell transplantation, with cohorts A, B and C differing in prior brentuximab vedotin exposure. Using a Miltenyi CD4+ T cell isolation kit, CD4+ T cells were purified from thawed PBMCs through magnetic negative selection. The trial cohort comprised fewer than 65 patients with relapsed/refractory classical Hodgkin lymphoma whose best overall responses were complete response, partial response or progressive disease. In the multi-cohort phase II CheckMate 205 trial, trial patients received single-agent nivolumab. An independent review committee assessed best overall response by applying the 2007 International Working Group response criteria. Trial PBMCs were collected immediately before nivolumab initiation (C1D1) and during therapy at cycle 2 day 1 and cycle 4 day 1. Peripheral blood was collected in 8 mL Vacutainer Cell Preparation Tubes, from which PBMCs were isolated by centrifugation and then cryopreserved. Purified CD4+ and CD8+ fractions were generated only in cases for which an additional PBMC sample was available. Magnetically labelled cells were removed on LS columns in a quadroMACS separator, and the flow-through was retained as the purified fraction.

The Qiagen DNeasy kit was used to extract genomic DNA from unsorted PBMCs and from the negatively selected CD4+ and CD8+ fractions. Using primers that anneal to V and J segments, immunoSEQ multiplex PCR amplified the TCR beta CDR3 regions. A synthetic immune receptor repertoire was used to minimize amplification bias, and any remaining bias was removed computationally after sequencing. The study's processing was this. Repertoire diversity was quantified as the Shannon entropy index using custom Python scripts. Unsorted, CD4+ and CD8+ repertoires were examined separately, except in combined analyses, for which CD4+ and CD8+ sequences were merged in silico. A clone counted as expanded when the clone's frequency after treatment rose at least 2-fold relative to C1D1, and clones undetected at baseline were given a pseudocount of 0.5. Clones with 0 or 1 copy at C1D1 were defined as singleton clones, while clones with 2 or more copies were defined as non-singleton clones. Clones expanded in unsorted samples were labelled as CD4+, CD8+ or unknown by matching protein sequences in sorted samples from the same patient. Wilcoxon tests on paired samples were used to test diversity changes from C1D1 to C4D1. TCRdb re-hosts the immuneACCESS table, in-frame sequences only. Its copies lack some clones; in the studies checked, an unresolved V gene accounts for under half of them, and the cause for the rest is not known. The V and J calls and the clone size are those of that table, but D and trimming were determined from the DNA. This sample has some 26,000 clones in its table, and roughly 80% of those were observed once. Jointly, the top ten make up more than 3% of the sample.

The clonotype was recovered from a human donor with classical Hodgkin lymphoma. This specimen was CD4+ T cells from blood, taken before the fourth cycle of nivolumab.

The nucleotide sequence is given as TGTGCCAGCAGACTACCGGGACAGGGGAAAGGCTACACCTTC. Translated, this gives CASRLPGQGKGYTF. The sequence links TRBV28 to TRBJ1-2; TRBD1 matches 10 bases in the middle. The CDR3 spans 14 residues, from the cysteine through the phenylalanine. Only the CDR3 DNA is retained, 42 bases long and in frame from the first base. CDR1 MDHEN and CDR2 SYDVKM are derived from the germline V gene. Trimming removed 6 bases from V and 8 bases from J; the gene matches leave 9 bases unexplained.